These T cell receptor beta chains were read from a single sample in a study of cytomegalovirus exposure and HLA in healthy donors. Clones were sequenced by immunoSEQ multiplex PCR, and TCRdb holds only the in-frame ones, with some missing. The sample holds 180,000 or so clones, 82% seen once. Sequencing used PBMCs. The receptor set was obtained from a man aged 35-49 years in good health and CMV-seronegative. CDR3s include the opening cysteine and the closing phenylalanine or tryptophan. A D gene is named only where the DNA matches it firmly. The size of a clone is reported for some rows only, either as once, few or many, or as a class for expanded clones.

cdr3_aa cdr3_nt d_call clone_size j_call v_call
CASRVQGYEQYF TGTGCCAGCAGAGTGCAGGGCTACGAGCAGTACTTC . . TRBJ2-7 TRBV2
CASSGAGTGDGYTF TGTGCCAGCAGTGGTGCCGGGACAGGCGATGGCTACACCTTC TRBD1 . TRBJ1-2 TRBV25-1
CASSLDRVVEAFF TGCGCCAGCAGCTTGGACAGGGTTGTTGAAGCTTTCTTT . . TRBJ1-1 TRBV5-1
CASSSDRGLLNTEAFF TGTGCCAGCAGTTCTGACAGGGGCCTTCTGAACACTGAAGCTTTCTTT TRBD1 . TRBJ1-1 TRBV27
CASSYSQEGLYGYTF TGTGCCAGCAGTTACTCGCAGGAGGGCCTTTACGGCTACACCTTC . once TRBJ1-2 TRBV6-6
CSVVGTEAFF TGCAGCGTTGTCGGCACTGAAGCTTTCTTT . once TRBJ1-1 TRBV29-1
CASSLGVLTYEQYF TGTGCCAGCTCCTTAGGGGTCTTGACCTACGAGCAGTACTTC . . TRBJ2-7 TRBV28
CASSQVGGYGYTF TGCGCCAGCAGCCAAGTGGGGGGATACGGCTACACCTTC . . TRBJ1-2 TRBV4-3
CASSQSGYEAFF TGTGCCAGCAGCCAGAGCGGGTATGAAGCTTTCTTT . few TRBJ1-1 TRBV4-2
CASSLGGVYNSPLHF TGTGCCAGCAGCTTAGGCGGGGTCTATAATTCACCCCTCCACTTT . . TRBJ1-6 TRBV7-6
CASSFGQGTRTEAFF TGTGCCAGCAGTTTCGGACAGGGGACCCGCACTGAAGCTTTCTTT TRBD1 . TRBJ1-1 TRBV28
CASSLEGYRTQYF TGTGCCAGCAGCTTGGAGGGGTACAGGACCCAGTACTTC . . TRBJ2-5 TRBV5-4
CASSLVGQGGTDTQYF TGCGCCAGCAGCTTGGTGGGCCAGGGCGGCACAGATACGCAGTATTTT . . TRBJ2-3 TRBV5-1
CASTPGGSGARELFF TGTGCCAGCACCCCGGGGGGGTCGGGTGCACGGGAGCTGTTTTTT TRBD2 . TRBJ2-2 TRBV6-1
CASSVSLGSEETQYF TGTGCCAGCAGCGTATCCCTAGGCAGTGAAGAGACCCAGTACTTC . . TRBJ2-5 TRBV9
CASSLEGRRGSGNYGYTF TGTGCCAGCAGCTTAGAGGGCAGGCGGGGGTCGGGAAACTATGGCTACACCTTC . . TRBJ1-2 TRBV11-3
CASETSGAFPETQYF TGTGCCAGCGAAACTAGCGGGGCTTTCCCAGAGACCCAGTACTTC TRBD2 . TRBJ2-5 TRBV2
CASSIRGSVTEAFF TGTGCCAGTAGTATTAGGGGGTCGGTAACTGAAGCTTTCTTT . once TRBJ1-1 TRBV19
CASSARGEGAETQYF TGTGCCAGCAGCGCACGGGGGGAGGGAGCAGAGACCCAGTACTTC TRBD2 . TRBJ2-5 TRBV9
CASSQGRSGNTIYF TGTGCCAGCAGCCAGGGCAGGTCTGGAAACACCATATATTTT . few TRBJ1-3 TRBV11-3
CASSFQGGWGTEAFF TGTGCCAGCAGCTTTCAAGGGGGATGGGGGACTGAAGCTTTCTTT . . TRBJ1-1 TRBV5-6
CASSLLGSNGYTF TGTGCCAGCAGTTTGTTGGGGAGTAATGGCTACACCTTC . . TRBJ1-2 TRBV28
CASTAGYEQYF TGTGCCAGCACGGCAGGGTACGAGCAGTACTTC . . TRBJ2-7 TRBV6-5
CASSLALAGGTDTQYF TGTGCCAGCAGCTTAGCCCTAGCGGGGGGGACAGATACGCAGTATTTT TRBD2 . TRBJ2-3 TRBV7-3
CASREDRLYF TGTGCCAGCAGGGAGGACAGGCTGTACTTC TRBD1 . TRBJ2-7 TRBV2
CASSLNPDRGKGMDTQYF TGTGCCAGCAGCTTAAACCCGGACAGGGGAAAAGGGATGGATACGCAGTATTTT TRBD1 . TRBJ2-3 TRBV7-3